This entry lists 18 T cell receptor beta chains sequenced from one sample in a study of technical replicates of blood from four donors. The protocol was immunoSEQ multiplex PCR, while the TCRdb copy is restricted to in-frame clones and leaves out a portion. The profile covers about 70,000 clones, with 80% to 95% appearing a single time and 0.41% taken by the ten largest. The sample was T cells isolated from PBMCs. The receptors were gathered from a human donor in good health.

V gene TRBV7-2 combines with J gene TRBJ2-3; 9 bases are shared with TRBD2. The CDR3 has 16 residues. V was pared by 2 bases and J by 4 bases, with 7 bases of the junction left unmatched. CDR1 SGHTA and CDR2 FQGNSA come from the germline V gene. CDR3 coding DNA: TGTGCCAGCAGCTTACTGGCGGGAGGGCTGGCAGATACGCAGTATTTT. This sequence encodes CASSLLAGGLADTQYF.

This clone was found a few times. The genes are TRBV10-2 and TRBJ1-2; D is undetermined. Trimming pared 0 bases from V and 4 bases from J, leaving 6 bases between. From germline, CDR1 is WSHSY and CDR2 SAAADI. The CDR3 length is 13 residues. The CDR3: CASSESTSYGYTF. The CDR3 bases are TGCGCCAGCAGTGAGTCGACTTCCTATGGCTACACCTTC.

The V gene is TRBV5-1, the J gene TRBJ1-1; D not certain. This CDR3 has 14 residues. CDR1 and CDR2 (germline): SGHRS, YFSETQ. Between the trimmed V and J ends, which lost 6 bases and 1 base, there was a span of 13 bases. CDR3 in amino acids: CASTPGLANTEAFF. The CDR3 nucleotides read TGCGCCAGCACCCCGGGGTTGGCGAACACTGAAGCTTTCTTT.

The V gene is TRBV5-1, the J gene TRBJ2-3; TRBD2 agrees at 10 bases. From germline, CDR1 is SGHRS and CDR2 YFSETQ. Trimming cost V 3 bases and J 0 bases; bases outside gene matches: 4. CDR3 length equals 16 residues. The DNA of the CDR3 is TGCGCCAGCAGCTGGTATAGCGGGAGGAGCACAGATACGCAGTATTTT. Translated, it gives CASSWYSGRSTDTQYF.

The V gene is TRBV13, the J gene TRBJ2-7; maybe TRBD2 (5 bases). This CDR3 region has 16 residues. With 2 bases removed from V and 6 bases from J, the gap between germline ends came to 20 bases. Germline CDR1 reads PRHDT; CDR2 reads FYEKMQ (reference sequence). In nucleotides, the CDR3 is TGTGCCAGCAGCTTAAGCCTAGGAGGAGGTGTTGGCGAGCAGTACTTC. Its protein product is CASSLSLGGGVGEQYF. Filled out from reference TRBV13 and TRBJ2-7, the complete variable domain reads AAGVIQSPRHLIKEKRETATLKCYPIPRHDTVYWYQQGPGQDPQFLISFYEKMQSDKGSIPDRFSAQQFSDYHSELNMSSLELGDSALYFCASSLSLGGGVGEQYFGPGTRLTVT.

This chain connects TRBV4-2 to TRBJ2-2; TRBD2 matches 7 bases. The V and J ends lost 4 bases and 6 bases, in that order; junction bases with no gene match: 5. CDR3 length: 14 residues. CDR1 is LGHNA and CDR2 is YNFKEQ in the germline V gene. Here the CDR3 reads CASSPGTTAGELFF. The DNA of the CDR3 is TGTGCCAGCAGCCCCGGGACTACCGCCGGGGAGCTGTTTTTT.

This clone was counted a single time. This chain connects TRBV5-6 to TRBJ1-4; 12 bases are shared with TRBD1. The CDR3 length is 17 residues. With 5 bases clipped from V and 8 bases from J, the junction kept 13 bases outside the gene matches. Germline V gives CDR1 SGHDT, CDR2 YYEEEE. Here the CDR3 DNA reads TGTGCCAGCAGTCAGACCGGGACAGGGGGCTTTGAGGAAAAACTGTTTTTT. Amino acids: CASSQTGTGGFEEKLFF.

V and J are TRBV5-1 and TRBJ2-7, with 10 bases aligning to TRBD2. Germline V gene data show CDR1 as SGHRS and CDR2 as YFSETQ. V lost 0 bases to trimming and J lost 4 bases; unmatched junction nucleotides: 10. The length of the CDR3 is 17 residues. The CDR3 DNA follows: TGCGCCAGCAGCTTGGGCGGCGGAGCGGGAGGGCAGTACGAGCAGTACTTC. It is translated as CASSLGGGAGGQYEQYF.

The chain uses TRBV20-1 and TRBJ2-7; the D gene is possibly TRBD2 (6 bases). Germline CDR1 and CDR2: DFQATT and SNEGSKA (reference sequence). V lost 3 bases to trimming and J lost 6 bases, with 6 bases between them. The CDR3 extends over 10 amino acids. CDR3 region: CSAREGEQYF. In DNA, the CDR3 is TGCAGTGCTAGGGAGGGCGAGCAGTACTTC.

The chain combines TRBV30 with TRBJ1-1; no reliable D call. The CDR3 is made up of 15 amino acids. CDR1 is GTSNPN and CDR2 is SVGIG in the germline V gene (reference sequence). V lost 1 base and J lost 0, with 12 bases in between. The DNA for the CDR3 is TGTGCCTGGAGTGATTACACGTTGGTGAACACTGAAGCTTTCTTT. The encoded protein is CAWSDYTLVNTEAFF.

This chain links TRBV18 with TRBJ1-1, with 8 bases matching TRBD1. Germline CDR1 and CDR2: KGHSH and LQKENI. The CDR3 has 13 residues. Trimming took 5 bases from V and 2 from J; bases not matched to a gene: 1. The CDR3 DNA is TGTGCCAGCTCAGGACAGGGAAACACTGAAGCTTTCTTT. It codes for CASSGQGNTEAFF.

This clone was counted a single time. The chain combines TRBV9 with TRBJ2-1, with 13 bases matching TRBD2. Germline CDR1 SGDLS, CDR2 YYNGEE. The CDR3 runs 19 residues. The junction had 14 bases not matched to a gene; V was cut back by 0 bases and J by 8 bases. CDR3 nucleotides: TGTGCCAGCAGCGTAGCCGACTCCGGGACTAGCGGGATTGTGGATGAGCAGTTCTTC. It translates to CASSVADSGTSGIVDEQFF. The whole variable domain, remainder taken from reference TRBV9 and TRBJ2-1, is DSGVTQTPKHLITATGQRVTLRCSPRSGDLSVYWYQQSLDQGLQFLIQYYNGEERAKGNILERFSAQQFPDLHSELNLSSLELGDSALYFCASSVADSGTSGIVDEQFFGPGTRLTVL.

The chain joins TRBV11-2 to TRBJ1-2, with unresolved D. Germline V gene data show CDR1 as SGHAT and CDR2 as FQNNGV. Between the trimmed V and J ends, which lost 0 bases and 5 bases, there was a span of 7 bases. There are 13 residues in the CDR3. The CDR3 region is CASSLDIEYGYTF. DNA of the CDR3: TGTGCCAGCAGCTTAGATATCGAGTATGGCTACACCTTC.

The CDR3 DNA reads TGCGCCAGCAGCAGACAACTAGCGGGCGAGCAGTACTTC. Translation gives CASSRQLAGEQYF. The chain joins TRBV5-1 to TRBJ2-7; TRBD2 matches at 9 bases. Germline V gene sequence: CDR1 SGHRS, CDR2 YFSETQ. V shed 4 bases, J shed 6 bases, and the junction held 5 bases outside the gene matches. The CDR3 contains 13 residues. The full variable domain, completed using reference TRBV5-1 and TRBJ2-7, is KAGVTQTPRYLIKTRGQQVTLSCSPISGHRSVSWYQQTPGQGLQFLFEYFSETQRNKGNFPGRFSGRQFSNSRSEMNVSTLELGDSALYLCASSRQLAGEQYFGPGTRLTVT.

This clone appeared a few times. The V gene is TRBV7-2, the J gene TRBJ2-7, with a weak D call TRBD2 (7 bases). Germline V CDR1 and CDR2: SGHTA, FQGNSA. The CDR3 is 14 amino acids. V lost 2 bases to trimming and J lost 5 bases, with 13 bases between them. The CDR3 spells CASSLLRGGDEQYF. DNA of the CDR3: TGTGCCAGCAGCTTACTGAGGGGGGGCGACGAGCAGTACTTC.

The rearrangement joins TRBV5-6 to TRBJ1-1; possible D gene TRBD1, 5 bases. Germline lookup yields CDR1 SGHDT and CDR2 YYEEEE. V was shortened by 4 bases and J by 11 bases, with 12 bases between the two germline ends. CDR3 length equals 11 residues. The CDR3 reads CASSAGFLAFF. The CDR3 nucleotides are TGTGCCAGCAGCGCAGGGTTTCTGGCTTTCTTT.

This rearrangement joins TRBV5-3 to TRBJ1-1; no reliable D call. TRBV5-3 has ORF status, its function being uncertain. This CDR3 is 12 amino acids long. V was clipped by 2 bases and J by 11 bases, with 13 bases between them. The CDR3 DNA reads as TGTGCCAGAAGCTTAAGACACGTGAAGGCTTTCTTT. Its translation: CARSLRHVKAFF.

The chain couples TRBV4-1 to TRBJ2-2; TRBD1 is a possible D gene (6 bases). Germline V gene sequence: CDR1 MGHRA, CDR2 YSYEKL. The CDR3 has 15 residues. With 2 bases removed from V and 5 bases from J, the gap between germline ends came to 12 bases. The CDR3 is CASSQPTGKTGELFF. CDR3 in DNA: TGCGCCAGCAGCCAACCTACAGGGAAAACCGGGGAGCTGTTTTTT.